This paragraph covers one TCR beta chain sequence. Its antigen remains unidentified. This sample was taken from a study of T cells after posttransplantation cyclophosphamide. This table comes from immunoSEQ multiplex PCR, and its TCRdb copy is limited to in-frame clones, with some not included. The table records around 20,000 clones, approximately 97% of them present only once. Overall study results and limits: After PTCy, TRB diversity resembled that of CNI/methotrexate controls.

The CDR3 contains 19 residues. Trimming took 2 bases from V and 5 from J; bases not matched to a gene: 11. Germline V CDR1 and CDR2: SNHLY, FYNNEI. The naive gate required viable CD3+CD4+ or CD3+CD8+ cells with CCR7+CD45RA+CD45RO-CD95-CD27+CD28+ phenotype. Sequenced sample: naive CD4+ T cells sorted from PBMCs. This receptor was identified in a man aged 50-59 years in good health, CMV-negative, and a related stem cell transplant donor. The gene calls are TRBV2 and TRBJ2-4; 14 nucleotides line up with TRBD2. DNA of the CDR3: TGTGCCAGCAGTGAAATGACTAGCGGGGGGGCCGGGAATGAAAACATTCAGTACTTC. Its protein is CASSEMTSGGAGNENIQYF.